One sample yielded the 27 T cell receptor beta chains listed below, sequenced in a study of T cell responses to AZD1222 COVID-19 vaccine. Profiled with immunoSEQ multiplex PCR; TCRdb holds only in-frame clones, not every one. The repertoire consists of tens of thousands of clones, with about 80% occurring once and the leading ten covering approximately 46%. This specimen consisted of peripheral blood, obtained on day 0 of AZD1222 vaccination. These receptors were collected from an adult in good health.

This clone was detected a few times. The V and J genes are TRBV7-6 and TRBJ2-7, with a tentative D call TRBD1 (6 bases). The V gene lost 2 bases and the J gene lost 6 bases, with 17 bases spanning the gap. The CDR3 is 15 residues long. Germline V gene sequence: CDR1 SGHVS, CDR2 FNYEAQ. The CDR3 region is CASSLLRRRGSEQYF. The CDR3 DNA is TGTGCCAGCAGCTTACTGAGGCGCAGGGGAAGCGAGCAGTACTTC. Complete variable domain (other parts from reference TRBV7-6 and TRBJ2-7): GAGVSQSPRYKVTKRGQDVALRCDPISGHVSLYWYRQALGQGPEFLTYFNYEAQQDKSGLPNDRFSAERPEGSISTLTIQRTEQRDSAMYRCASSLLRRRGSEQYFGPGTRLTVT.

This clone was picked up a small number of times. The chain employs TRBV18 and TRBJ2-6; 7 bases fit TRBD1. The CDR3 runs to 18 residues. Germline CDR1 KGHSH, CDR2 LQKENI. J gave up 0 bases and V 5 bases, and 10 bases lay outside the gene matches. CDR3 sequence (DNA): TGTGCCAGCTCATACCAGGGGGTCCTGAGCTCTGGGGCCAACGTCCTGACTTTC. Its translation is CASSYQGVLSSGANVLTF. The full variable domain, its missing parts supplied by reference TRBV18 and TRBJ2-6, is NAGVMQNPRHLVRRRGQEARLRCSPMKGHSHVYWYRQLPEEGLKFMVYLQKENIIDESGMPKERFSAEFPKEGPSILRIQQVVRGDSAAYFCASSYQGVLSSGANVLTFGAGSRLTVL.

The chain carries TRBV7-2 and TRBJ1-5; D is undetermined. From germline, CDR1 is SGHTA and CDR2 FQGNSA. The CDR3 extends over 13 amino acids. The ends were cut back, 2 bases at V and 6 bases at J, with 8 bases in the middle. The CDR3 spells CASSLSLSQPQHF. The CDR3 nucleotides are TGTGCCAGCAGCTTATCCCTTAGTCAGCCCCAGCATTTT.

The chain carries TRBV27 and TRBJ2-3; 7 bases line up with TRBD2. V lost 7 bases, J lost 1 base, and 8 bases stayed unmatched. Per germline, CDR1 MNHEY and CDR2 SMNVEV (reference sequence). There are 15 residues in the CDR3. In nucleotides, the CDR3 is TGTGCCAGCAATGCGAGGGAGGGTGGCACAGATACGCAGTATTTT. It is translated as CASNAREGGTDTQYF.

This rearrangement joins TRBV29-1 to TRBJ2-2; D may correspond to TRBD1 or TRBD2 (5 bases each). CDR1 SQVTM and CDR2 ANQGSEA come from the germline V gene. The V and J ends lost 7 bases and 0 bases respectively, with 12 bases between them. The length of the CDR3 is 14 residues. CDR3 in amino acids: CSARGPPNTGELFF. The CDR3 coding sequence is TGCAGCGCACGGGGACCTCCGAACACCGGGGAGCTGTTTTTT.

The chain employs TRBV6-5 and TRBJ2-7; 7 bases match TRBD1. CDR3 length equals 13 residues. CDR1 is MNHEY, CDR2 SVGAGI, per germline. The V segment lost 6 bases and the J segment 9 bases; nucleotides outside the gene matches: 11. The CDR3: CASSSGQVRRQYF. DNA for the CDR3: TGTGCCAGCAGCTCAGGACAGGTCCGTAGGCAGTACTTC.

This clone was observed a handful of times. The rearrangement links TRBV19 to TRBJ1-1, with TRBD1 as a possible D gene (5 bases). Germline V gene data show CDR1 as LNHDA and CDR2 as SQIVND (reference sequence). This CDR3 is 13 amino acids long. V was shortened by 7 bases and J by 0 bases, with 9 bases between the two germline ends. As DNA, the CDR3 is TGTGCCAGTACGACAGAGATGAACACTGAAGCTTTCTTT. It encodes CASTTEMNTEAFF. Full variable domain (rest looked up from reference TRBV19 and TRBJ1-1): DGGITQSPKYLFRKEGQNVTLSCEQNLNHDAMYWYRQDPGQGLRLIYYSQIVNDFQKGDIAEGYSVSREKKESFPLTVTSAQKNPTAFYLCASTTEMNTEAFFGQGTRLTVV.

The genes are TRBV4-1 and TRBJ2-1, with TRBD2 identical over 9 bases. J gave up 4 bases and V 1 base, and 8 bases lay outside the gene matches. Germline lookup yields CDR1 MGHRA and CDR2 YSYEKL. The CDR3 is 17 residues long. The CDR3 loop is CASSQGLSSGEYNEQFF. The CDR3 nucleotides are TGCGCCAGCAGCCAAGGGCTCTCTAGCGGGGAATACAATGAGCAGTTCTTC.

The CDR3 region is CASSPQHMWATAYTF. CDR3 in DNA: TGTGCCAGCTCACCACAGCACATGTGGGCAACCGCCTACACCTTC. The V and J genes are TRBV18 and TRBJ1-2; unclear D gene. CDR3 length: 15 residues. V lost 1 base and J lost 10, with 19 bases in between. Germline CDR1 and CDR2: KGHSH and LQKENI.

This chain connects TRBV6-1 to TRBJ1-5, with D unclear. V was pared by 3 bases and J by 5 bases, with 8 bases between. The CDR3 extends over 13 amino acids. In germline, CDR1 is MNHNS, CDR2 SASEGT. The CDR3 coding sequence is TGTGCCAGCAGTGAGGTCTGGGATCAGCCCCAGCATTTT. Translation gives CASSEVWDQPQHF.

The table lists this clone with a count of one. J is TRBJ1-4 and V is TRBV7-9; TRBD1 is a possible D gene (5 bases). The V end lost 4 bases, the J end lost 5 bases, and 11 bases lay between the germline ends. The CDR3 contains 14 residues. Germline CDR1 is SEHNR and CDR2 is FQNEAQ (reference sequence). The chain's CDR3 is CASSSRDGNEKLFF. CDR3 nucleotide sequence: TGTGCCAGCAGCTCCCGGGACGGGAATGAAAAACTGTTTTTT.

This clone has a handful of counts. The CDR3 region has the DNA TGTGCCAGTAGTCCCTACTCTCCGGTCAAAGGGTACACTGAAGCTTTCTTT. This codes for CASSPYSPVKGYTEAFF. The chain couples TRBV19 to TRBJ1-1; D call uncertain. Deletions cut 5 bases from V and 3 bases from J, with 22 bases between. The V gene's germline CDR1 is LNHDA and CDR2 SQIVND (reference sequence). The CDR3 has 17 amino acids.

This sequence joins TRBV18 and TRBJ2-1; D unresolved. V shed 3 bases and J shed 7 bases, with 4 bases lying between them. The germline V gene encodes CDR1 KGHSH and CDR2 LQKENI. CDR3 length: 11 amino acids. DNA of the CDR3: TGTGCCAGCTCACCGAAGAATGAGCAGTTCTTC. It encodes CASSPKNEQFF.

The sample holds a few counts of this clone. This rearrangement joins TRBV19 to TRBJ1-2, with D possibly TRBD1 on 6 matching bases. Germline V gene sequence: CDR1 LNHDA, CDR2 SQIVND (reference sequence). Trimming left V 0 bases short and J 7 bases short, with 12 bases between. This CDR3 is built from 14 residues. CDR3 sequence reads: CASSIDGAGAGYTF. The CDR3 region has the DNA TGTGCCAGTAGTATAGATGGGGCAGGGGCTGGCTACACCTTC.

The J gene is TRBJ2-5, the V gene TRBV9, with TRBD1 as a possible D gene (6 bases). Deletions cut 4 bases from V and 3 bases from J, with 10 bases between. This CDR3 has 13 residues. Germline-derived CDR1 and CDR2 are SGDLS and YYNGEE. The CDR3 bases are TGTGCCAGCAGCCTTCACAGGGAAGAGACCCAGTACTTC. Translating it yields CASSLHREETQYF.

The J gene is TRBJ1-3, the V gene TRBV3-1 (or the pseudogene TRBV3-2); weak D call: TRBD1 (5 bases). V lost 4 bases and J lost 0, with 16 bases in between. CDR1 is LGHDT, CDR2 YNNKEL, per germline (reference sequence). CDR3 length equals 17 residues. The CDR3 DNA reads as TGTGCCAGCAGCCGGTCCGAGACAGAGATCTCTGGAAACACCATATATTTT. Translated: CASSRSETEISGNTIYF.

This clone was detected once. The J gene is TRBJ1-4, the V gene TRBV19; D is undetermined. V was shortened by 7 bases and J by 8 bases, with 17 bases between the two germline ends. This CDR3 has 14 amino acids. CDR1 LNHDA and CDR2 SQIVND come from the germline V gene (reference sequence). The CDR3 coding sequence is TGTGCCAGTACCTTTGCGGGAGGCGGCGAAAAACTGTTTTTT. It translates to CASTFAGGGEKLFF.

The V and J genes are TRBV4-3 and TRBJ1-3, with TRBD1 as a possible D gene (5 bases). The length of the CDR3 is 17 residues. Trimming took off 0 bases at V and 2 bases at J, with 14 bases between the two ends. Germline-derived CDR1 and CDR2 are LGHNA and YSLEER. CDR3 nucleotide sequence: TGCGCCAGCAGCCAAGATCCCCCCCCGGGGGCTGGAAACACCATATATTTT. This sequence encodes CASSQDPPPGAGNTIYF.

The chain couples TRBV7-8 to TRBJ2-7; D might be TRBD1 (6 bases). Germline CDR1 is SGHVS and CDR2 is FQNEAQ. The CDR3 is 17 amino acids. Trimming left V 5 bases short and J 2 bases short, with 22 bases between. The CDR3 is CASSPSIARGIAYEQYF. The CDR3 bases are TGTGCCAGCAGCCCATCAATCGCCAGGGGAATTGCCTACGAGCAGTACTTC.

The CDR3 region has the DNA TGTGCCAGCAGCTTGGTGCCCTACAATGAGCAGTTCTTC. This sequence encodes CASSLVPYNEQFF. The chain uses TRBV5-8 and TRBJ2-1; D gene ambiguous. Germline V lookup: CDR1 SGHTS, CDR2 YDEGEE. This CDR3 contains 13 residues. V dropped 0 bases and J dropped 2 bases, with 3 bases sitting between them. The full variable domain, in which reference TRBV5-8 and TRBJ2-1 provide the parts outside the CDR3, is EAGVTQSPTHLIKTRGQQATLRCSPISGHTSVYWYQQALGLGLQFLLWYDEGEERNRGNFPPRFSGRQFPNYSSELNVNALELEDSALYLCASSLVPYNEQFFGPGTRLTVL.

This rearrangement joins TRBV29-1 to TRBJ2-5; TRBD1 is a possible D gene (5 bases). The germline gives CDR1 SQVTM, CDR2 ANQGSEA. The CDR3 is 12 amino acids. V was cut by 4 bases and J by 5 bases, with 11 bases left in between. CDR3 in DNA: TGCAGCGTTGCGCAGGGTTGGGAGACCCAGTACTTC. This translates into CSVAQGWETQYF.

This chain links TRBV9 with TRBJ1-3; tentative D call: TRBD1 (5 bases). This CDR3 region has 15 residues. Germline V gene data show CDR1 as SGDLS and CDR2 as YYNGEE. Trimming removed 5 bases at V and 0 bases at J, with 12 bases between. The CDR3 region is CASSRQGSSGNTIYF. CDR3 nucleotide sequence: TGTGCCAGCAGTAGGCAGGGATCCTCTGGAAACACCATATATTTT.

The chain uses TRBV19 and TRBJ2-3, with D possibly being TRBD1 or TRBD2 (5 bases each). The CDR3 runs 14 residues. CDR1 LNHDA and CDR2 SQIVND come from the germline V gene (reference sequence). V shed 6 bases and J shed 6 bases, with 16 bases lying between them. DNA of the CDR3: TGTGCCAGTAGCCTGGGGGTCCTAATGGATACGCAGTATTTT. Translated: CASSLGVLMDTQYF.

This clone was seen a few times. The CDR3 here is CASSFGGPGTEAFF. As DNA, the CDR3 is TGTGCCAGCAGCTTCGGGGGGCCCGGGACTGAAGCTTTCTTT. The J gene is TRBJ1-1, the V gene TRBV5-4; D may be TRBD1 (6 bases). The CDR3 is made up of 14 amino acids. Germline loops: CDR1 SGHNT, CDR2 YYREEE (reference sequence). Trimming stripped 2 bases from V and 5 bases from J, with 13 bases between. The complete variable domain, with remaining parts taken from reference TRBV5-4 and TRBJ1-1, reads ETGVTQSPTHLIKTRGQQVTLRCSSQSGHNTVSWYQQALGQGPQFIFQYYREEENGRGNFPPRFSGLQFPNYSSELNVNALELDDSALYLCASSFGGPGTEAFFGQGTRLTVV.

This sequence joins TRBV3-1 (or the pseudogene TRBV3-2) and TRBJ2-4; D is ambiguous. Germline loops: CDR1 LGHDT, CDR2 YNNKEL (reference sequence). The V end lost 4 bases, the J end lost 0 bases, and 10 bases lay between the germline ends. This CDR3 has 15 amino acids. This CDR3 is CASSPTVLAKNIQYF. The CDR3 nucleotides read TGTGCCAGCAGCCCAACAGTACTAGCCAAAAACATTCAGTACTTC.

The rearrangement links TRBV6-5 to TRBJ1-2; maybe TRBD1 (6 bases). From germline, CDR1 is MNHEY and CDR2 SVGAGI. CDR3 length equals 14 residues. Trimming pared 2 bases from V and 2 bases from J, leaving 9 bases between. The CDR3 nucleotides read TGTGCCAGCAGTTACCGCACAGGGAACTATGGCTACACCTTC. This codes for CASSYRTGNYGYTF.

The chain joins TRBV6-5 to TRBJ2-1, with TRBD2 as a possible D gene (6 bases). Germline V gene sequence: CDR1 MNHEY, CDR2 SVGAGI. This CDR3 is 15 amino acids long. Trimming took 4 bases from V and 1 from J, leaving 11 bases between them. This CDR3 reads CASSFGRGSYNEQFF. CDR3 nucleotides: TGTGCCAGCAGTTTTGGGCGGGGATCCTACAATGAGCAGTTCTTC.